This TCR beta chain was retrieved from a study of cytomegalovirus exposure and HLA in healthy donors. Study outcomes and limitations: Cytomegalovirus-associated TCR beta chains were listed, numbering over 150. In vitro assays verified that three CMV-associated chains recognized CMV antigens specifically. The dataset shows that most TCR sequences were rare, while some public TCRs occurred in many donors.

On this clone: Its antigen is as yet unknown.

Germline CDR1 and CDR2: SGHVS and FQNEAQ. Trimming left V 2 bases short and J 4 bases short, with 9 bases between. This CDR3 contains 14 residues. This PCR relied on a set of 60 Vbeta primers and 13 Jbeta primers. Sequencing used immunoSEQ multiplex PCR; TCRdb keeps in-frame clones, though not all of them. The table includes 100,000 to 150,000 clones, about 71% detected once. This TCR derives from a woman aged 55 to 70 in good health and CMV-seropositive. Specimen: PBMCs. The chain links TRBV7-8 to TRBJ1-5; possibly TRBD1 for D (5 bases). CDR3 nucleotides: TGTGCCAGCAGCTTAAGACAGCCTAATCAGCCCCAGCATTTT. It codes for CASSLRQPNQPQHF.